A selection of T cell receptor beta chains follows, all from one sample in a study of beta chain features in type 1 diabetes. Libraries were prepared by immunoSEQ multiplex PCR; TCRdb keeps only in-frame clonotypes and omits some of them. The data contain 630,000 or so clones, about 14% of them singletons. Sequencing was carried out using naive CD4+ T cells from blood. These receptors were taken from a man aged 18 to 30 with type 1 diabetes. Each CDR3 is given without its conserved first and last residue.

j_call	v_call	cdr3_aa
TRBJ2-3	TRBV19	ASSSRTSGSGIKDTQY
TRBJ2-3	TRBV29-1	SVVTGSDTQY
TRBJ2-7	TRBV30	AWSVPGLAGAESYEQY
TRBJ2-2	TRBV14	ASSQVLLGELF
TRBJ2-2	TRBV4-2	ASSQEPSGITGELF
TRBJ1-6	TRBV7-3	ASSLNGQAALH
TRBJ2-7	TRBV30	AWSGRLTYEQY
TRBJ2-7	TRBV4-1	ASSRTEYEQY
TRBJ2-1	TRBV28	ASSPTSGVHNEQF
TRBJ2-1	TRBV30	AWKSRGSPVSGEQF
TRBJ2-1	TRBV5-1	ASSSTMTSGSPEQF
TRBJ2-3	TRBV5-4	ASSPLPADTQY
TRBJ2-4	TRBV7-8	ASSPLDRDKNIQY
TRBJ2-6	TRBV10-3	AISETGGEAVLT